Below, one T cell receptor (beta chain) is given with its context. The specificity of this receptor is unknown. There are no base qualities to consult, and no much larger clone falls within one base. This sample was included in a study of graft-versus-host responses after intestinal transplantation (dated by TCRdb to the early 2020s). For the study in its entirety: Multivisceral, liver-intestinal, or isolated intestinal transplants were received by the recipients. All recipients received anti-thymocyte globulin induction followed by maintenance tacrolimus and steroids for around 3 years. Graft-versus-host and host-versus-graft alloreactive T cell clones were tracked in the graft, circulation and bone marrow after intestinal transplantation using bulk TCR-beta CDR3 sequencing. To identify alloreactive clones, pre-transplant mixed lymphocyte reaction products were sequenced and then compared with unstimulated pre-transplant donor and recipient T cells. The cohort enrolled some 23 intestinal transplant recipients including one retransplant, and 3 patients lacking pretransplant specimens were excluded. Donor T cell macrochimerism was defined as a peak of at least 4% donor T cells among recipient peripheral blood mononuclear cells. Rather than going through the commercial service, samples from three later patients were sequenced in-house on an Illumina MiSeq and processed with MiXCR.

V is clipped by 6 bases and J by 3 bases, and the sequence between their germline boundaries is 7 bases long. CDR1 and CDR2 were assigned from the germline V gene as ENHRY and SYGVKD. From the cysteine up to the phenylalanine, the CDR3 has a length of 12 residues. Only the CDR3 part of the read is kept: 36 bases, read in frame from the first base. Results and caveats for the whole study, not just this receptor: GvH clones were found in recipient bone marrow, and some of the GvH clones appeared earlier in ileal mucosa or blood, which is consistent with an intestinal mucosal origin. The conclusions were limited by the relatively low number and heterogeneity of the intestinal transplant patients. Patients with donor T cell macrochimerism had high GvH to HvG T cell clonal ratios in their allografts. Early after transplant, peak levels of circulating GvH clones were found to be associated with declines in HvG clones.

Libraries were built with the immunoSEQ multiplex PCR assay. For most patients, genomic DNA was subjected to high-throughput TCR-beta CDR3 sequencing by Adaptive Biotechnologies. In the source study's methods: Adaptive's ImmunoSEQ software was the source of the TCR sequencing data for 18 patients, while three other patients were processed with MiXCR and VDJtools. CDR3 nucleotide sequences shared between donor and recipient were removed because the origin of such sequences could not be assigned. To count as alloreactive, a clone needed at least 2-fold expansion over unstimulated cells and a minimum CFSE-low frequency of 0.002% (template counts) or 0.001% (read counts). Clones were considered mappable if detected in sequenced pre-transplant spleen, lymph node, or MLR CFSE-low populations of the donor or recipient. The cumulative frequency of alloreactive clones was calculated as a percentage of all sequences, weighted by copy number. TCRdb limited this immuneACCESS table to in-frame rearrangements with V and J called. A share of clones is missing; checked studies link under half to unresolved V genes, and the rest is unexplained. V, J and clone size were drawn from that table, and D and trimming were deduced from the DNA. The sample table lists 40,000 or so clones, 93% of them with a count of one. The ten largest clones add up to about 3.6% of the sample.

Blood samples were collected up to 4 times in the first month after transplant and then at least monthly when available. Recombination connected TRBV10-3 to TRBJ2-3; the D gene could be TRBD1 or TRBD2, each one agreeing over 5 bases. This specimen consisted of PBMCs, obtained around 720 days after intestinal transplantation. The clonotype originates from a human patient who received an intestinal transplant, so some T cells may come from the graft donor. The sequenced DNA is TGTGCCATCAGCGAGGGGACAGATACGCAGTATTTT. Translated, it reads CAISEGTDTQYF.